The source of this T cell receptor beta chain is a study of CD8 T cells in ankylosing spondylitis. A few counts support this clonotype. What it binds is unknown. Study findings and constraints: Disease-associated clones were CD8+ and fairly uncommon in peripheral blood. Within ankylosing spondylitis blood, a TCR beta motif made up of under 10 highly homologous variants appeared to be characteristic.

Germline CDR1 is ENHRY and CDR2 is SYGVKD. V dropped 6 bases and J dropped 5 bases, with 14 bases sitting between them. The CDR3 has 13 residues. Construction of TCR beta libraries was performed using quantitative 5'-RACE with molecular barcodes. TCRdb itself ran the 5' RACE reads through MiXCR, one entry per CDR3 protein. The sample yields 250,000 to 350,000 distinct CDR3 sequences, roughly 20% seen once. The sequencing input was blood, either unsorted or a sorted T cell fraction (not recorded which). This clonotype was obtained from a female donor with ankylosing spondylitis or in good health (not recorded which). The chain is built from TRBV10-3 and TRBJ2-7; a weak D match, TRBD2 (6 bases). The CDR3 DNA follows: TGTGCCATCAGGCCTGACGGGAGTCACGAGCAGTACTTC. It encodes CAIRPDGSHEQYF.